This T cell receptor (beta chain) derives from a study of CD4 T cells in relation to SARS-CoV-2 and coronaviruses. Study information: ViraFEST: approximately 10-day antigen culture of PBMCs, then TCR beta CDR3 sequencing. Convalescent patients were 8 or 9 males and 4 females; two were Hispanic.

Produced via immunoSEQ multiplex PCR; TCRdb's table is partial and in-frame only. The data hold some 40,000 clones, with around 77% observed a single time. To note about this clone: The antigen is not known.

Naive or memory CD4+ cells were cultured 1:1 with T cell-depleted PBMCs plus CEF. With 0 bases removed from V and 3 bases from J, the gap between germline ends came to 12 bases. The CDR3 consists of 15 residues. Germline CDR1 SGHRS, CDR2 YFSETQ. The chain employs TRBV5-1 and TRBJ1-1, with unresolved D. Sequenced sample: memory CD4+ T cells from PBMCs, cultured in vitro. The receptor was isolated from an adult with COVID-19. CDR3 protein: CASSLDGFEDTEAFF. For the CDR3, the DNA is TGCGCCAGCAGCTTGGACGGGTTCGAGGACACTGAAGCTTTCTTT. Complete variable domain (other parts from reference TRBV5-1 and TRBJ1-1): KAGVTQTPRYLIKTRGQQVTLSCSPISGHRSVSWYQQTPGQGLQFLFEYFSETQRNKGNFPGRFSGRQFSNSRSEMNVSTLELGDSALYLCASSLDGFEDTEAFFGQGTRLTVV.